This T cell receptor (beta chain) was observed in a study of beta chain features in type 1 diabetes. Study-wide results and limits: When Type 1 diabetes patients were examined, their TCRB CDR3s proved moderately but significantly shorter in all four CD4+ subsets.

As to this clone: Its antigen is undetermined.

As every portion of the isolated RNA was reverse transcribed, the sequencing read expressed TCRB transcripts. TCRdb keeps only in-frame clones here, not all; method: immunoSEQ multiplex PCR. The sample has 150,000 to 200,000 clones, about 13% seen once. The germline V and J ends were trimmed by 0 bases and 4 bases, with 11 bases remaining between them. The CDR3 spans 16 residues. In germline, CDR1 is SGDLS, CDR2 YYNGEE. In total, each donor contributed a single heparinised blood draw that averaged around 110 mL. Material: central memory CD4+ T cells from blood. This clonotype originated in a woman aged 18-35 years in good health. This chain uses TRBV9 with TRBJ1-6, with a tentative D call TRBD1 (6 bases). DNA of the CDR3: TGTGCCAGCAGCGTAGAGGCGGGGGCTTATAATTCACCCCTCCACTTT. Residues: CASSVEAGAYNSPLHF.